Given below is one T cell receptor beta chain in context. CDR1 and CDR2 (germline): SGDLS, YYNGEE. Deletions cut 2 bases from V and 2 bases from J, with 13 bases between. This CDR3 is 15 amino acids long. These data belong to a study of technical replicates of blood from several donors. Repertoires were generated with immunoSEQ multiplex PCR, while TCRdb's copy carries only in-frame clones and drops some. The sample lists tens of thousands of clones, roughly 90% occurring once. The V gene is TRBV9, the J gene TRBJ1-2; D is possibly TRBD1 (6 bases). The clonotype originates from a human donor in good health. Some clones in this sample may be carry-over from other donors' samples. The sample was PBMCs. CDR3 residues: CASSVSGQNNYGYTF. The CDR3 DNA sequence: TGTGCCAGCAGCGTTTCCGGACAGAACAACTATGGCTACACCTTC.